This TCR beta chain was obtained from a study of T cell responses to AZD1222 COVID-19 vaccine. Measured with immunoSEQ multiplex PCR; TCRdb has only the in-frame clones, and not every one. The sample has under 140,000 clones; 94% are singletons. CDR1 and CDR2 (germline): LNHDA, SQIVND (reference sequence). This CDR3 has 13 residues. J gave up 3 bases and V 7 bases, and 5 bases lay outside the gene matches. Study-wide findings and caveats: Repertoires were sampled only after the peak T cell response. Among the donors, most were white British and more were female, and clonal diversity was possibly underestimated. The study found Spike-specific TCR breadth and depth rose after two AZD1222 doses.

A word on this clone: Antigen: not known.

The clonotype comes from an adult who received the AZD1222 COVID-19 vaccine. This chain uses TRBV19 with TRBJ2-5, with 7 bases fitting TRBD2. This specimen consisted of peripheral blood, obtained 28 days after the second AZD1222 dose. The CDR3 region has the DNA TGTGCCAGTATTGCGGGGGATAAAGAGACCCAGTACTTC. It translates to CASIAGDKETQYF. The full variable domain, rest sourced from reference TRBV19 and TRBJ2-5, is DGGITQSPKYLFRKEGQNVTLSCEQNLNHDAMYWYRQDPGQGLRLIYYSQIVNDFQKGDIAEGYSVSREKKESFPLTVTSAQKNPTAFYLCASIAGDKETQYFGPGTRLLVL.